The source of this TCR beta chain is a study of T cell responses to AZD1222 COVID-19 vaccine. For the study at large: Second-dose schedules of about 4 or about 12 weeks were combined.

Sequencing was performed with immunoSEQ multiplex PCR; in TCRdb, only in-frame clones are kept and a portion is missing. The sample consists of about 130,000 clones, around 84% of them appearing once. The sample was peripheral blood, taken on day 0 of AZD1222 vaccination. The sequence was obtained from an adult in good health.

The CDR3 protein is CASSLASSVINSPLHF. The CDR3 DNA is TGTGCCAGCAGCTTAGCGAGTTCCGTGATTAATTCACCCCTCCACTTT. The chain combines TRBV7-9 with TRBJ1-6; D is uncertain. The germline V gene has CDR1 SEHNR and CDR2 FQNEAQ (reference sequence). The CDR3 length is 16 residues. Trimming stripped 0 bases from V and 6 bases from J, with 12 bases between.